A single sample is the source of the 18 T cell receptor beta chains below, sequenced in a study of CD8+CD57+ T cells in acquired aplastic anemia. Previously, flow cytometry had revealed CD8+CD57+ cell expansion in the patients chosen for sequencing. According to the study, genomic DNA was the template for TCR beta VDJ and CDR3 profiling. A single record per CDR3 protein comes from TCRdb applying MiXCR to the reads. The sample consists of 150,000 or so distinct CDR3 sequences, roughly 48% of them appearing once. Sequenced sample: sorted CD4+, CD8+, or CD8+CD57+ T cells (not recorded which) from PBMCs. These receptor sequences come from a human donor with aplastic anemia.

The sample holds a few counts of this clonotype. A much larger clone sits a single nucleotide away, making a read error possible. The chain links TRBV19 to TRBJ1-1; D call uncertain. The CDR3 loop spans 15 amino acids. The V and J ends lost 3 bases and 2 bases respectively, with 13 bases between them. Germline-derived CDR1 and CDR2 are LNHDA and SQIVND (reference sequence). The CDR3 DNA follows: TGTGCCAGTAGTATGGTGGCGGGTTCCAACACTGAAGCTTTCTTT. It encodes CASSMVAGSNTEAFF.

The V call is TRBV20-1, the J call TRBJ2-7; 7 bases agree with TRBD2. With V trimmed by 4 bases and J by 3 bases, 12 bases remained unmatched. CDR1 DFQATT and CDR2 SNEGSKA come from the germline V gene (reference sequence). This CDR3 has 15 residues. CDR3 nucleotide sequence: TGCAGTGCTACGGGGAGGGGCGGGAGTAGCTACGAGCAGTACTTC. As protein: CSATGRGGSSYEQYF.

The V gene is TRBV2, the J gene TRBJ1-5; 7 bases align to TRBD1. Germline lookup yields CDR1 SNHLY and CDR2 FYNNEI. J gave up 6 bases and V 6 bases, and 5 bases lay outside the gene matches. The CDR3 sequence is 13 residues long. CDR3 bases: TGTGCCAGCAGGGGACAGCCCCTTCAGCCCCAGCATTTT. It translates to CASRGQPLQPQHF.

This clonotype was observed a handful of times. V gene TRBV3-1 combines with J gene TRBJ2-3; D unclear. CDR1 is LGHDT and CDR2 is YNNKEL in the germline V gene (reference sequence). The CDR3 contains 12 residues. V was clipped by 4 bases and J by 3 bases, with 5 bases between them. The CDR3 coding sequence is TGTGCCAGCAGCCGGTCTACAGATACGCAGTATTTT. This translates into CASSRSTDTQYF.

The chain joins TRBV14 to TRBJ2-5; TRBD2 matches at 8 bases. Unmatched junction bases numbered 9, after V lost 6 bases and J lost 6 bases. The germline V gene encodes CDR1 SGHDN and CDR2 FVKESK. CDR3 size: 14 residues. CDR3 amino acids: CASSVGGAGKTQYF. CDR3 in DNA: TGTGCCAGCAGTGTCGGGGGGGCCGGAAAGACCCAGTACTTC.

This clonotype was seen at least ten times. The chain is built from TRBV2 and TRBJ2-6; D unresolved. The germline CDR1 and CDR2 sequences are SNHLY and FYNNEI. There are 15 residues in the CDR3. V gave up 7 bases and J gave up 2 bases, with 12 bases separating them. CDR3 residues: CASTPYAAGANVLTF. The CDR3 DNA reads TGTGCCAGCACCCCATATGCAGCTGGGGCCAACGTCCTGACTTTC.

This clonotype has a count of ten or more. The chain combines TRBV5-1 with TRBJ2-3, with D perhaps TRBD2 (5 bases). Germline CDR1 is SGHRS and CDR2 is YFSETQ. Between the trimmed V and J ends, which lost 2 bases and 3 bases, there was a span of 13 bases. CDR3 size: 15 residues. CDR3: CASSLRGVPTDTQYF. CDR3 DNA sequence: TGCGCCAGCAGCTTACGGGGAGTTCCTACAGATACGCAGTATTTT. The variable domain in full, completed from reference TRBV5-1 and TRBJ2-3, reads KAGVTQTPRYLIKTRGQQVTLSCSPISGHRSVSWYQQTPGQGLQFLFEYFSETQRNKGNFPGRFSGRQFSNSRSEMNVSTLELGDSALYLCASSLRGVPTDTQYFGPGTRLTVL.

V is TRBV5-6 and J is TRBJ1-1; 10 bases line up with TRBD1. The CDR3 is 15 amino acids. Germline V gene data show CDR1 as SGHDT and CDR2 as YYEEEE. The junction had 3 bases not matched to a gene; V was cut back by 0 bases and J by 4 bases. The CDR3: CASSLGTGGGTEAFF. Written as DNA, the CDR3 is TGTGCCAGCAGCTTGGGGACAGGGGGGGGCACTGAAGCTTTCTTT.

About this clonotype: In this CDR3 the conserved last residue, phenylalanine or tryptophan, is missing, so a read error is likely. V usage is TRBV7-2 and J usage is TRBJ2-7; TRBD2 agrees at 8 bases. Trimming at V came to 1 base and at J to 6 bases, leaving 8 bases not matched to a gene. The CDR3 runs to 15 residues. Germline V gene data show CDR1 as SGHTA and CDR2 as FQGNSA. In nucleotides, the CDR3 is TGTGCCAGCAGCTTAGAGCCGACGGGGGGGCGCGAGCAGTACTCC. Its protein product is CASSLEPTGGREQYS.

This clonotype appeared many times. This chain connects TRBV7-3 to TRBJ2-2; TRBD2 is a possible D gene (7 bases). The V end lost 5 bases, the J end lost 7 bases, and 17 bases lay between the germline ends. The CDR3 contains 15 residues. CDR1 and CDR2 (germline): SGHTA, FQGTGA. CDR3 residues: CASSPYRGAGGELFF. As DNA, the CDR3 is TGTGCCAGCAGCCCCTACCGGGGGGCGGGCGGGGAGCTGTTTTTT.

J is TRBJ1-1 and V is TRBV19, with D possibly being TRBD1 (5 bases). There are 13 residues in the CDR3. Germline V lookup: CDR1 LNHDA, CDR2 SQIVND (reference sequence). Trimming left V 2 bases short and J 5 bases short, with 9 bases between. The CDR3 reads CASSISGLTEAFF. CDR3 coding DNA: TGTGCCAGTAGTATATCGGGGCTTACTGAAGCTTTCTTT.

This clonotype was detected ten times or more. The V call is TRBV6-1, the J call TRBJ2-1, with a weak D call TRBD2 (6 bases). The CDR3 length is 11 residues. V was pared by 5 bases and J by 9 bases, with 8 bases between. Per the germline V gene, CDR1 is MNHNS and CDR2 is SASEGT. The CDR3 DNA follows: TGTGCCAGCAGTCAGGAGGGTGAGCAGTTCTTC. Protein: CASSQEGEQFF.

The chain couples TRBV2 to TRBJ2-5; 7 positions agree with TRBD1. The CDR3 sequence is 15 residues long. CDR1 is SNHLY and CDR2 is FYNNEI in the germline V gene. The V and J ends lost 5 bases and 2 bases, in that order; junction bases with no gene match: 8. Here the CDR3 DNA reads TGTGCCAGCAGTCTACCGACAGGGCCACAAGAGACCCAGTACTTC. The encoded protein is CASSLPTGPQETQYF.

This clonotype was seen repeatedly, ten times or more. The V call is TRBV29-1, the J call TRBJ2-4; D remains unclear. Germline V gives CDR1 SQVTM, CDR2 ANQGSEA. There are 12 residues in the CDR3. V lost 7 bases and J lost 2, with 9 bases in between. CDR3 sequence: CSAGSSKNIQYF. The CDR3 DNA sequence: TGCAGCGCCGGAAGTTCCAAAAACATTCAGTACTTC.

This clonotype has a single count. V is TRBV5-1 and J is TRBJ2-7; 8 bases fit TRBD2. The germline CDR1 and CDR2 sequences are SGHRS and YFSETQ. The CDR3 spans 14 residues. With 0 bases clipped from V and 2 bases from J, the junction kept 1 base outside the gene matches. CDR3 coding DNA: TGCGCCAGCAGCTTGGTGGGACTAGCCTACGAGCAGTACTTC. It yields the protein CASSLVGLAYEQYF.

This chain links TRBV12-3 or TRBV12-4 with TRBJ1-2; 7 bases agree with TRBD1. The CDR3 runs to 19 residues. The V and J ends lost 7 bases and 2 bases, in that order; junction bases with no gene match: 22. CDR3 coding DNA: TGTGCCAGCAAACACTCCAGGGCCGGGACAGCAAGAAAGAACTATGGCTACACCTTC. Amino acids: CASKHSRAGTARKNYGYTF.

This clonotype showed up many times. The chain carries TRBV19 and TRBJ1-3; no clear D gene. The CDR3 contains 16 residues. The ends were cut back, 5 bases at V and 0 bases at J, with 14 bases in the middle. Germline V gene data show CDR1 as LNHDA and CDR2 as SQIVND (reference sequence). The CDR3 loop is CASSPDKNRSGNTIYF. The CDR3 DNA is TGTGCCAGTAGTCCCGACAAGAATCGCTCTGGAAACACCATATATTTT.

This clonotype was found many times. V usage is TRBV14 and J usage is TRBJ2-5; D unresolved. The length of the CDR3 is 13 residues. Germline CDR1 is SGHDN and CDR2 is FVKESK. The V end lost 1 base, the J end lost 5 bases, and 8 bases lay between the germline ends. CDR3 in DNA: TGTGCCAGCAGCCAAGCGGGCAGGGAGACCCAGTACTTC. The encoded protein is CASSQAGRETQYF.